Presented here are 27 T cell receptor beta chains from one specimen sequenced in a study of T cell responses to AZD1222 COVID-19 vaccine. Clones were sequenced by immunoSEQ multiplex PCR, and TCRdb holds only the in-frame ones, with some missing. This sample has around 120,000 clones, with more than 85% found just once. Sequencing was performed on peripheral blood, taken on day 0 of AZD1222 vaccination. The receptors shown here come from an adult in good health.

The chain carries TRBV13 and TRBJ2-1, with 7 bases identical to TRBD2. This CDR3 contains 16 residues. V lost 5 bases, J lost 2 bases, and 9 bases stayed unmatched. From germline, CDR1 is PRHDT and CDR2 FYEKMQ (reference sequence). CDR3 amino acids: CASSGGVQGPYNEQFF. CDR3 DNA: TGTGCCAGCAGCGGGGGGGTGCAGGGCCCCTACAATGAGCAGTTCTTC.

The rearrangement joins TRBV19 to TRBJ1-2; weak D call: TRBD1 (5 bases). Germline V gene data show CDR1 as LNHDA and CDR2 as SQIVND (reference sequence). The CDR3 totals 11 residues. With 3 bases removed from V and 7 bases from J, the gap between germline ends came to 6 bases. CDR3 sequence: CASSIGAGYTF. In DNA form, the CDR3 reads TGTGCCAGTAGTATCGGGGCTGGCTACACCTTC.

The chain couples TRBV2 to TRBJ1-2, with unresolved D. Deletions cut 6 bases from V and 1 base from J, with 12 bases between. Germline V gives CDR1 SNHLY, CDR2 FYNNEI. This CDR3 has 14 amino acids. The CDR3 is CASSSETINYGYTF. In DNA, the CDR3 is TGTGCCAGCAGCTCCGAAACGATTAACTATGGCTACACCTTC.

The chain carries TRBV5-1 and TRBJ2-1; possibly TRBD2 for D (7 bases). CDR3 size: 19 residues. Trimming took 1 base from V and 6 from J, leaving 26 bases between them. From germline, CDR1 is SGHRS and CDR2 YFSETQ. The CDR3 nucleotides are TGCGCCAGCAGCTTGAGGGGGGGCGAGGAAACTTTGATCGGCAATGAGCAGTTCTTC. This encodes CASSLRGGEETLIGNEQFF.

The rearrangement uses TRBV7-9 and TRBJ2-7, with TRBD2 matching 7 bases. With V trimmed by 0 bases and J by 5 bases, 7 bases remained unmatched. Germline lookup yields CDR1 SEHNR and CDR2 FQNEAQ (reference sequence). This CDR3 region has 15 residues. The CDR3 protein is CASSLAGGYEDEQYF. The CDR3 DNA reads TGTGCCAGCAGCTTAGCGGGGGGGTATGAGGACGAGCAGTACTTC.

Here the CDR3 reads CASSEGTNYGYTF. For the CDR3, the DNA is TGTGCCAGCTCGGAGGGGACTAACTATGGCTACACCTTC. The V and J genes are TRBV12-3 or TRBV12-4 and TRBJ1-2, with D possibly being TRBD1 (5 bases). The V end lost 8 bases, the J end lost 0 bases, and 10 bases lay between the germline ends. The CDR3 length is 13 residues.

The chain carries TRBV9 and TRBJ2-5; D is ambiguous. The V and J ends lost 2 bases and 6 bases respectively, with 11 bases between them. This CDR3 is 13 amino acids long. Per the germline V gene, CDR1 is SGDLS and CDR2 is YYNGEE. CDR3 sequence: CASSVLGLKTQYF. CDR3 in DNA: TGTGCCAGCAGCGTTCTAGGGTTGAAGACCCAGTACTTC.

This clone showed up just a few times. The chain couples TRBV7-2 to TRBJ2-3; D is undetermined. Germline V CDR1 and CDR2: SGHTA, FQGNSA. This CDR3 contains 15 residues. Deletions cut 1 base from V and 3 bases from J, with 11 bases between. The CDR3 coding sequence is TGTGCCAGCAGCTTAGGGCAGTTCGGTACAGATACGCAGTATTTT. Translating gives CASSLGQFGTDTQYF.

V usage is TRBV6-2 or TRBV6-3 and J usage is TRBJ1-1; 10 bases align to TRBD1. Trimming removed 6 bases from V and 4 bases from J; junction bases left unmatched: 5. The CDR3 has 14 residues. Per the germline V gene, CDR1 is MNHEY and CDR2 is SVGEGT. In nucleotides, the CDR3 is TGTGCCAGCAGCCCGGACAGGGGGGCCACTGAAGCTTTCTTT. Its protein is CASSPDRGATEAFF.

The chain joins TRBV15 to TRBJ1-2; a weak D match, TRBD1 (5 bases). The germline V and J ends were trimmed by 6 bases and 2 bases, with 16 bases remaining between them. The CDR3 loop spans 15 amino acids. Germline loops: CDR1 LNHNV, CDR2 YYDKDF (reference sequence). CDR3: CATSTGTNINYGYTF. The CDR3 DNA is TGTGCCACCAGTACTGGGACGAACATAAACTATGGCTACACCTTC.

The genes are TRBV29-1 and TRBJ1-1; D is unclear. With 4 bases removed from V and 7 bases from J, the gap between germline ends came to 16 bases. CDR3 length equals 13 residues. Germline V gene lookup returns CDR1 SQVTM and CDR2 ANQGSEA. The DNA of the CDR3 is TGCAGCGTTGTTAAACAAAGGGATAGTGAAGCTTTCTTT. Translating gives CSVVKQRDSEAFF.

The chain's CDR3 is CASSAAAGAREKLFF. The CDR3 DNA reads TGCGCCAGCAGCGCGGCGGCGGGGGCGCGTGAAAAACTGTTTTTT. The chain has TRBV5-1 and TRBJ1-4; D possibly corresponds to TRBD1 (6 bases). This CDR3 is built from 15 residues. The V gene's germline CDR1 is SGHRS and CDR2 YFSETQ. The V gene lost 4 bases and the J gene lost 7 bases, with 17 bases spanning the gap.

This chain connects TRBV5-4 to TRBJ2-3, with TRBD1 matching 7 bases. CDR1 and CDR2 from the germline V gene are SGHNT and YYREEE (reference sequence). V gave up 4 bases and J gave up 0 bases; unmatched junction bases: 8. CDR3 size: 16 residues. CDR3: CASSSDRVRSTDTQYF. Written as DNA, the CDR3 is TGTGCCAGCAGCAGTGACAGGGTTCGAAGCACAGATACGCAGTATTTT. Full variable domain (rest looked up from reference TRBV5-4 and TRBJ2-3): ETGVTQSPTHLIKTRGQQVTLRCSSQSGHNTVSWYQQALGQGPQFIFQYYREEENGRGNFPPRFSGLQFPNYSSELNVNALELDDSALYLCASSSDRVRSTDTQYFGPGTRLTVL.

V is TRBV14 and J is TRBJ1-1, with D unclear. From germline, CDR1 is SGHDN and CDR2 FVKESK. V was clipped by 4 bases and J by 0 bases, with 6 bases between them. There are 13 residues in the CDR3. CDR3 nucleotides: TGTGCCAGCAGCCCCAGTCTGAACACTGAAGCTTTCTTT. Amino acids: CASSPSLNTEAFF.

In this sample, this clone turned up a few times. The rearrangement joins TRBV13 to TRBJ2-2; no clear D. Trimming took off 5 bases at V and 7 bases at J, with 5 bases between the two ends. Germline V gene sequence: CDR1 PRHDT, CDR2 FYEKMQ (reference sequence). The CDR3 length is 11 residues. The CDR3 is CASSGRGELFF. For the CDR3, the DNA is TGTGCCAGCAGCGGGCGCGGGGAGCTGTTTTTT.

The rearrangement links TRBV6-6 to TRBJ1-2; unclear D gene. V shed 2 bases and J shed 4 bases, with 5 bases lying between them. The CDR3 is 12 residues long. CDR1 MNHNY and CDR2 SVGAGI come from the germline V gene (reference sequence). The CDR3 nucleotides are TGTGCCAGCAGTTACCCCTCCTATGGCTACACCTTC. This sequence encodes CASSYPSYGYTF.

The genes are TRBV6-6 and TRBJ2-7; 7 bases agree with TRBD2. The CDR3 totals 15 residues. V trimming: 2 bases; J trimming: 2 bases; junction bases outside the gene matches: 6. Looked up from germline, CDR1 is MNHNY and CDR2 is SVGAGI (reference sequence). CDR3 nucleotide sequence: TGTGCCAGCAGTTACGCCGAGAGCGGGACCTACGAGCAGTACTTC. This encodes CASSYAESGTYEQYF.

The J gene is TRBJ2-7, the V gene TRBV6-1; D ambiguous. CDR3 length equals 13 residues. Germline-derived CDR1 and CDR2 are MNHNS and SASEGT. With 1 base removed from V and 3 bases from J, the gap between germline ends came to 7 bases. The CDR3 spells CASSEEGGYEQYF. CDR3 sequence (DNA): TGTGCCAGCAGTGAAGAGGGCGGCTACGAGCAGTACTTC.

The V and J genes are TRBV18 and TRBJ1-2; no clear D gene. The CDR3 totals 11 residues. Trimming took off 2 bases at V and 4 bases at J, with 2 bases between the two ends. The germline CDR1 and CDR2 sequences are KGHSH and LQKENI. The CDR3 spells CASSPGYGYTF. The CDR3 DNA follows: TGTGCCAGCTCACCAGGCTATGGCTACACCTTC.

V gene TRBV29-1 combines with J gene TRBJ1-1, with D possibly matching TRBD1 (5 bases). CDR1 is SQVTM and CDR2 is ANQGSEA in the germline V gene. This CDR3 region has 14 residues. Trimming left V 5 bases short and J 0 bases short, with 13 bases between. CDR3: CSVSRDLLNTEAFF. CDR3 bases: TGCAGCGTTTCCCGGGACTTATTGAACACTGAAGCTTTCTTT.

In its sample, this clone was seen a few times. V and J are TRBV10-3 and TRBJ2-3; TRBD2 matches at 14 bases. The V gene's germline CDR1 is ENHRY and CDR2 SYGVKD. The V and J ends lost 10 bases and 3 bases, in that order; junction bases with no gene match: 9. The CDR3 runs to 16 residues. The CDR3 sequence: CATQGLAGASTDTQYF. In DNA form, the CDR3 reads TGTGCCACCCAGGGACTAGCGGGAGCCAGTACAGATACGCAGTATTTT.

The rearrangement uses TRBV29-1 and TRBJ2-7; TRBD2 aligns across 8 bases. With V trimmed by 6 bases and J by 3 bases, 10 bases remained unmatched. The CDR3 consists of 14 residues. Germline CDR1 reads SQVTM; CDR2 reads ANQGSEA. The chain's CDR3 is CSVFTSGRIYEQYF. CDR3 DNA: TGCAGCGTATTCACTAGCGGCCGAATCTACGAGCAGTACTTC.

The rearrangement uses TRBV3-1 (or the pseudogene TRBV3-2) and TRBJ2-5, with D perhaps TRBD1 or TRBD2 (5 bases each). Germline lookup yields CDR1 LGHDT and CDR2 YNNKEL (reference sequence). CDR3 length: 13 amino acids. Trimming took 8 bases from V and 1 from J, leaving 11 bases between them. The CDR3 DNA sequence: TGTGCCAGCTCATGGGACGGCCAAGAGACCCAGTACTTC. Translating gives CASSWDGQETQYF.

The chain uses TRBV7-2 and TRBJ2-1; 7 bases are a match to TRBD2. Germline V gives CDR1 SGHTA, CDR2 FQGNSA. Losses at the gene ends were 2 bases for V and 11 bases for J; bases not matched to a gene: 6. There are 13 residues in the CDR3. The CDR3 DNA reads TGTGCCAGCAGCTTATCTCGGGAGGCTAAGCAGTTCTTC. Its protein product is CASSLSREAKQFF.

The rearrangement uses TRBV10-2 and TRBJ2-3, with 11 bases lining up with TRBD2. The CDR3 runs 17 residues. Germline assignment: CDR1 WSHSY and CDR2 SAAADI. The V gene end was trimmed by 10 bases and the J gene end by 4 bases; junction bases not matched to a gene: 16. CDR3 nucleotide sequence: TGCGCCACCTACCCCGGACTAGCGGGCAAGGGCGCAGATACGCAGTATTTT. This codes for CATYPGLAGKGADTQYF.

V and J are TRBV15 and TRBJ2-5; D call uncertain. Germline CDR1 and CDR2: LNHNV and YYDKDF (reference sequence). V lost 5 bases, J lost 5 bases, and 18 bases lay in between. The CDR3 extends over 15 amino acids. The CDR3 spells CATSAGSNNRETQYF. CDR3 DNA sequence: TGTGCCACCAGCGCCGGATCAAACAATAGGGAGACCCAGTACTTC.

The chain combines TRBV7-5 with TRBJ1-5; the table calls TRBD1, which could not be checked here. TRBV7-5 is a recognized pseudogene. CDR3 length equals 21 residues. Here the CDR3 reads CVRSLFVPGTESSFSNQPQHF. The CDR3 nucleotides read TGTGTCAGAAGCTTGTTCGTCCCCGGGACAGAATCATCCTTTAGCAATCAGCCCCAGCATTTT.